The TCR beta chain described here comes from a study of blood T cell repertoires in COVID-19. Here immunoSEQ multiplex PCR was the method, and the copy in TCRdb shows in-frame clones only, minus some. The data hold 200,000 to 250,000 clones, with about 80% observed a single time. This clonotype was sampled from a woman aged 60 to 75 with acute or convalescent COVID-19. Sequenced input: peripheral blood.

This CDR3 reads CASSLVGQGITEAFF. The CDR3 DNA reads TGTGCCAGCAGCTTGGTGGGACAGGGGATCACTGAAGCTTTCTTT. The V and J genes are TRBV5-4 and TRBJ1-1, with 10 bases aligning to TRBD1. J gave up 4 bases and V 0 bases, and 3 bases lay outside the gene matches. This CDR3 has 15 residues. Germline V lookup: CDR1 SGHNT, CDR2 YYREEE (reference sequence).